This TCR beta chain comes out of a study of read filtering for tumor transcriptome and immune sequencing. Whole-study context: Patients were approximately 18 male and approximately 14 female, mean age around 67 years, range 47 to 80. IR-seq gave about 3.5 to 10.27 million TCR reads per sample; RNA-seq gave roughly 80 to 1,300.

The CDR3 is made up of 15 amino acids. V lost 0 bases and J lost 2, with 12 bases in between. Germline-derived CDR1 and CDR2 are SGDLS and YYNGEE. Study-wide points: In IR-seq, single-read clonotypes were about 81.9% of clonotypes but around 3.5% of reads.

Every patient had bone marrow sampled while the disease was active. Comments on this clonotype: Its cognate antigen is unknown.

The library was built from about 400 ng RNA with molecular barcoded adaptors for alpha/delta and beta/gamma chains. TCRdb re-called the reads through MiXCR, storing one row per CDR3 protein. The sample has roughly 90,000 distinct CDR3 sequences; around 12% are singletons. The material sequenced was a population of CD138-negative cells sorted from bone marrow. The rearrangement links TRBV9 to TRBJ2-7; D unclear. This TCR came from a donor at least 40 years old with multiple myeloma. CDR3: CASSVEEIGTYEQYF. The CDR3, as DNA: TGTGCCAGCAGCGTAGAGGAAATCGGAACCTACGAGCAGTACTTC.